A single TCR beta chain is shown here with its context. Its target is unknown. This CDR3 region has 17 residues. V was trimmed by 3 bases and J by 0 bases, leaving 13 bases between them. The germline CDR1 and CDR2 sequences are SGHNT and YYREEE (reference sequence). The unsorted PBMC sample used ten immunoSEQ deep assay plates. How the authors handled the data: For the immunoSEQ data, sequences were junction-only without quality scores, so filtering differed. Libraries were prepared by immunoSEQ multiplex PCR; TCRdb keeps only in-frame clonotypes and omits some of them. The V and J calls and clone size come from that table; D and trimming were worked out from the DNA. This sample has 550,000 to 600,000 clones, with around 78% found just once. The sample comes from a study of shared clonotypes between healthy human individuals. The study's findings and limits: The small donor group covered limited genetic and exposure diversity.

The chain employs TRBV5-4 and TRBJ2-6; D unclear. The sequencing sample was made of PBMCs. The sequence was collected from a woman between 40 and 50 years old in good health. Some clones in this sample may be carry-over from other donors' samples. CDR3 sequence (DNA): TGTGCCAGCAGCTCGGAAGGACGCAGCTCTGGGGCCAACGTCCTGACTTTC. Protein sequence: CASSSEGRSSGANVLTF.